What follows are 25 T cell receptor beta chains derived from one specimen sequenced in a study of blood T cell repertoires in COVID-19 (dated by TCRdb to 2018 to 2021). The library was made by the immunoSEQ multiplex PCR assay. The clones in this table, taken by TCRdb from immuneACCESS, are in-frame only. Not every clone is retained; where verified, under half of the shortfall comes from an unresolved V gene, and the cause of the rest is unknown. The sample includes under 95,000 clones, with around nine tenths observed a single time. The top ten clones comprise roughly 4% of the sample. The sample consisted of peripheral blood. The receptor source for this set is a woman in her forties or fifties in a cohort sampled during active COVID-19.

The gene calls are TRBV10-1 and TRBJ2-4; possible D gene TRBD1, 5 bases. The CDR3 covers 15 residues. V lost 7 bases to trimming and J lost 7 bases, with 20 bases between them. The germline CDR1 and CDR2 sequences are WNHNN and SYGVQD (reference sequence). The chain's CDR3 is CASISDWTSVNIQYF. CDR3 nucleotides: TGCGCCAGCATCTCCGATTGGACATCCGTGAACATTCAGTACTTC.

As DNA, the CDR3 is TGTGCCAGCAGCCCGACAGGTGCTAGCACAGATACGCAGTATTTT. Protein: CASSPTGASTDTQYF. The chain carries TRBV5-4 and TRBJ2-3, with a tentative D call TRBD1 (6 bases). The CDR3 is 15 residues long. The V gene lost 4 bases and the J gene lost 0 bases, with 12 bases spanning the gap. CDR1 SGHNT and CDR2 YYREEE come from the germline V gene (reference sequence).

The CDR3 DNA reads TGTGCCAGTAGTATGGGGGGAGTTGGTTCACCCCTCCACTTT. This codes for CASSMGGVGSPLHF. The chain employs TRBV19 and TRBJ1-6; TRBD1 is a possible D gene (5 bases). The CDR3 is made up of 14 amino acids. V lost 3 bases and J 9 bases, leaving 12 bases between the germline ends. Looked up from germline, CDR1 is LNHDA and CDR2 is SQIVND (reference sequence).

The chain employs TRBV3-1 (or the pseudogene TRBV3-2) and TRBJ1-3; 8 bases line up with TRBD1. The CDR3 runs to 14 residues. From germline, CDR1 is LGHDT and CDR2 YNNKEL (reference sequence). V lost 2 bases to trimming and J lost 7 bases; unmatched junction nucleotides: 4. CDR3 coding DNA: TGTGCCAGCAGCCAACCAGGGGGCAGGAACACCATATATTTT. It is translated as CASSQPGGRNTIYF.

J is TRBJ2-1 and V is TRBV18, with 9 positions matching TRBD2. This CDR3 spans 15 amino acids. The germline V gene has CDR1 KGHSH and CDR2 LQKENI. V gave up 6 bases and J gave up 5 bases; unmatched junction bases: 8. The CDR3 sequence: CASSRRASGDNEQFF. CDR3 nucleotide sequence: TGTGCCAGCTCTCGTCGGGCTAGCGGGGACAATGAGCAGTTCTTC.

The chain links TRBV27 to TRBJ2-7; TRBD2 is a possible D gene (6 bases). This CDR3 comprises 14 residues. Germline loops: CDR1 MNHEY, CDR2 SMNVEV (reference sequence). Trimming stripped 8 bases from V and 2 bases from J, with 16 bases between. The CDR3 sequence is CASRTVGGPYEQYF. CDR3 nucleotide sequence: TGTGCCAGCCGCACGGTAGGAGGGCCCTACGAGCAGTACTTC.

The chain's CDR3 is CASSQGGTLEFF. The CDR3 DNA follows: TGTGCCAGCAGCCAAGGAGGAACCTTAGAGTTCTTC. The gene calls are TRBV3-1 (or the pseudogene TRBV3-2) and TRBJ2-1; D uncertain. This CDR3 is built from 12 residues. The germline gives CDR1 LGHDT, CDR2 YNNKEL (reference sequence). Trimming shortened V by 1 base and J by 14 bases, and 12 bases separated the two germline ends.

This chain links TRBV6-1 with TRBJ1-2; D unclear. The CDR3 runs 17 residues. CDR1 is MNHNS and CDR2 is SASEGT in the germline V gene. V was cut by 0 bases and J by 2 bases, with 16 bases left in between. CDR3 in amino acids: CASSEAGRLAANYGYTF. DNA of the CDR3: TGTGCCAGCAGTGAAGCGGGTAGGCTAGCAGCCAACTATGGCTACACCTTC.

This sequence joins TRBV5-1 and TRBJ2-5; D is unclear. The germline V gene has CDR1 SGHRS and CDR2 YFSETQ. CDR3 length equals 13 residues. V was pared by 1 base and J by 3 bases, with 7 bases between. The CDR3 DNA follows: TGCGCCAGCAGCTTGATTGTAGAAGAGACCCAGTACTTC. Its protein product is CASSLIVEETQYF.

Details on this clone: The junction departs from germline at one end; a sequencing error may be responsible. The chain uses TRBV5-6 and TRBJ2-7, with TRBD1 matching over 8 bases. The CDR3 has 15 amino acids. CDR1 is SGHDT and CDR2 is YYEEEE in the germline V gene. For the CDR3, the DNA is TGTGCCAGCAGCTTGGCCCCGGGACAGGCCCGAGGAGCTGCATTC. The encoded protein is CASSLAPGQARGAAF.

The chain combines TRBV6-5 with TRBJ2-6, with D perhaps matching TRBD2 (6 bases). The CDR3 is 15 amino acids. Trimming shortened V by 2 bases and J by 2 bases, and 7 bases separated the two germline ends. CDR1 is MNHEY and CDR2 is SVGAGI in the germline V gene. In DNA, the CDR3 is TGTGCCAGCAGTTACGGGGGGACTGGGGCCAACGTCCTGACTTTC. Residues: CASSYGGTGANVLTF.

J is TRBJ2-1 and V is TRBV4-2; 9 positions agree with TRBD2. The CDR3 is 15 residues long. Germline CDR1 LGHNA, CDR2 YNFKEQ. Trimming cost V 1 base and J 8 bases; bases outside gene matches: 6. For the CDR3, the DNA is TGTGCCAGCAGCCAAGGGGTAGCGGGGGCTTATGAGCAGTTCTTC. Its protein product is CASSQGVAGAYEQFF.

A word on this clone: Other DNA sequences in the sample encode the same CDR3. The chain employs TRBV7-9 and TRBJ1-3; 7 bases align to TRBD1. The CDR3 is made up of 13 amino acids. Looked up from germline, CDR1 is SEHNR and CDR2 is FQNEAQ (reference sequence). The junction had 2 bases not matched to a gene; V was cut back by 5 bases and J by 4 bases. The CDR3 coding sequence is TGTGCCAGCAGCCCGGGACAGGGAAACACCATATATTTT. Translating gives CASSPGQGNTIYF.

This CDR3 reads CASSVAPGVASSTDTQYF. The DNA for the CDR3 is TGTGCCAGCAGCGTAGCTCCCGGGGTAGCCTCTAGCACAGATACGCAGTATTTT. This rearrangement joins TRBV9 to TRBJ2-3, with a tentative D call TRBD2 (5 bases). The CDR3 totals 18 residues. The V end lost 0 bases, the J end lost 0 bases, and 17 bases lay between the germline ends. Germline V CDR1 and CDR2: SGDLS, YYNGEE.

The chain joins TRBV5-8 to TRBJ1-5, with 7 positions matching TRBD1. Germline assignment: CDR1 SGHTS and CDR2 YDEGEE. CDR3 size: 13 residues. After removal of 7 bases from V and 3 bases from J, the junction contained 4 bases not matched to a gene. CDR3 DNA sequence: TGTGCCAGCGGGGACAGCTACAATCAGCCCCAGCATTTT. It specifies CASGDSYNQPQHF.

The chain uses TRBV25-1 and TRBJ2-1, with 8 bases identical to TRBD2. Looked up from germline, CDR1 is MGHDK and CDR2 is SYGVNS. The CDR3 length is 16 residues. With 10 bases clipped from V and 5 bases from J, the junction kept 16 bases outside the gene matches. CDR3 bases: TGTGCCACCTCACCGCGGGGCGGGAGGAATCACAATGAGCAGTTCTTC. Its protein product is CATSPRGGRNHNEQFF.

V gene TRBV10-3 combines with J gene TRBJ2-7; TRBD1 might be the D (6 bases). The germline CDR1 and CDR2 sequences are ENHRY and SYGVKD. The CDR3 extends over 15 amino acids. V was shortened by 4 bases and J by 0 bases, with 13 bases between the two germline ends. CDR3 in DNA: TGTGCCATCAGTGCCGGGCAGGGGCACTCCTACGAGCAGTACTTC. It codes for CAISAGQGHSYEQYF.

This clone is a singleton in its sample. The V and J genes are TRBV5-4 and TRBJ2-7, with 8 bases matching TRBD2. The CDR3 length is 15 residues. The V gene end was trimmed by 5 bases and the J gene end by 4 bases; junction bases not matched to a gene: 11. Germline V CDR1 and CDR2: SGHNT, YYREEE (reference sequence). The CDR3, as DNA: TGTGCCAGCAGTCCCGCCGGGAGGGCTGAGTACGAGCAGTACTTC. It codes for CASSPAGRAEYEQYF.

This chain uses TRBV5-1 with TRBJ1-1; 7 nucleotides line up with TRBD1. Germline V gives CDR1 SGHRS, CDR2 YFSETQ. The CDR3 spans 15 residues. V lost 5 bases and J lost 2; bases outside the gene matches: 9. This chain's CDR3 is CASSPDRVVNTEAFF. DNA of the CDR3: TGCGCCAGCAGTCCTGACAGGGTAGTAAACACTGAAGCTTTCTTT.

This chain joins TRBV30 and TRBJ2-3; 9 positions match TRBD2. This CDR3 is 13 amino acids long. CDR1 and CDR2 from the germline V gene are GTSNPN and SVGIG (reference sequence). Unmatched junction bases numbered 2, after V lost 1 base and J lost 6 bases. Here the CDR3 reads CAWSGSGGDTQYF. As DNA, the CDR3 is TGTGCCTGGAGTGGTAGCGGGGGCGATACGCAGTATTTT.

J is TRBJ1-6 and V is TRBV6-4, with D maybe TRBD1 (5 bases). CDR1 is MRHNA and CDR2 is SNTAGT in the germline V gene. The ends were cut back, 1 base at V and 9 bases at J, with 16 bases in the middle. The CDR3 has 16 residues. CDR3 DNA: TGTGCCAGCAGTGACTTTGGGTATGGGGCCCGTTCACCCCTCCACTTT. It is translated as CASSDFGYGARSPLHF.

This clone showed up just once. CDR3 loop: CASSIDPRQIDTDTQYF. In DNA form, the CDR3 reads TGTGCCAGTAGTATAGATCCGAGACAGATAGACACAGATACGCAGTATTTT. The chain links TRBV19 to TRBJ2-3; TRBD1 is a possible D gene (5 bases). The CDR3 is 17 residues long. V was pared by 0 bases and J by 2 bases, with 15 bases between. Germline-derived CDR1 and CDR2 are LNHDA and SQIVND (reference sequence).

The CDR3 loop reads CASSAGLAGALAKNIQYF. The CDR3 DNA sequence: TGTGCCAGCAGCGCGGGACTAGCGGGGGCTCTAGCCAAAAACATTCAGTACTTC. The rearrangement uses TRBV9 and TRBJ2-4, with 14 bases identical to TRBD2. This CDR3 has 18 amino acids. The germline V gene has CDR1 SGDLS and CDR2 YYNGEE. V dropped 3 bases and J dropped 0; count of bases not matched to a gene: 5. Full variable domain (rest looked up from reference TRBV9 and TRBJ2-4): DSGVTQTPKHLITATGQRVTLRCSPRSGDLSVYWYQQSLDQGLQFLIQYYNGEERAKGNILERFSAQQFPDLHSELNLSSLELGDSALYFCASSAGLAGALAKNIQYFGAGTRLSVL.

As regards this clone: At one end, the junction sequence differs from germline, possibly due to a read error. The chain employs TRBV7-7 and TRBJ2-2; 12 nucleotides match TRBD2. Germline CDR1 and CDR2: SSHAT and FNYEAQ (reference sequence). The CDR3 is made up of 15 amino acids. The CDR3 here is CASSPGLAGPGELFF. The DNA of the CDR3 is TGTGCTAGCAGCCCCGGACTAGCGGGACCCGGGGAGCTGTTTTTT.

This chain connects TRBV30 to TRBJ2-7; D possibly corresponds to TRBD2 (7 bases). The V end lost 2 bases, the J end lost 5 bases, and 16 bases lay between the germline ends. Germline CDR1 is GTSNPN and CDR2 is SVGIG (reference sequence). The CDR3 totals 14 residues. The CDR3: CAWSYGGASNEQYF. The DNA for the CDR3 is TGTGCCTGGAGTTATGGGGGGGCGAGCAACGAGCAGTACTTC.